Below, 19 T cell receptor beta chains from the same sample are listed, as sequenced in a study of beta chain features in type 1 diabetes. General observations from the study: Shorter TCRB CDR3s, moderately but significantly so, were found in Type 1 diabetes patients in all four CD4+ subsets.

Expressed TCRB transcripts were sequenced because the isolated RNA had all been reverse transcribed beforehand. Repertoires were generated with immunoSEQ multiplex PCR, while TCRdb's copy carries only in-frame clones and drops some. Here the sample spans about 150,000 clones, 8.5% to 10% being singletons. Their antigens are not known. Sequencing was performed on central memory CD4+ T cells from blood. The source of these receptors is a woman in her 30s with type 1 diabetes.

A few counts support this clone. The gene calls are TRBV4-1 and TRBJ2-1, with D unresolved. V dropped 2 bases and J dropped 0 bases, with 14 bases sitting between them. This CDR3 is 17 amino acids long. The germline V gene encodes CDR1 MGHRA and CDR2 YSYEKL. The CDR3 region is CASSQHATQVSYNEQFF. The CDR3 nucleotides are TGCGCCAGCAGCCAACACGCCACTCAGGTCTCCTACAATGAGCAGTTCTTC.

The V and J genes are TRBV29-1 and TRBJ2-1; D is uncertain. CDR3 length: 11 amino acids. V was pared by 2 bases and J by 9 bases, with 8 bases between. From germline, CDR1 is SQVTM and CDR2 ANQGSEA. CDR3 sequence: CSVEMNSEQFF. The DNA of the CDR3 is TGCAGCGTTGAAATGAACTCTGAGCAGTTCTTC.

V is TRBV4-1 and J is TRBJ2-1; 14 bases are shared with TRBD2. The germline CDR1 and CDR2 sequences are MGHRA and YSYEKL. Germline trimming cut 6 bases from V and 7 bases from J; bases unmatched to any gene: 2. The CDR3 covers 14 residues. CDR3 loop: CASRRTSGRNEQFF. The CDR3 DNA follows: TGCGCCAGCAGACGGACTAGCGGGAGGAATGAGCAGTTCTTC.

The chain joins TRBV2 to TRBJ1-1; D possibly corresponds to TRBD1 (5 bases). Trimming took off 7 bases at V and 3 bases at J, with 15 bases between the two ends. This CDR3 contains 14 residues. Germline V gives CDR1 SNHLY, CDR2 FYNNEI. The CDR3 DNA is TGTGCCAGCACTTCCCTCCAGGGTCACACTGAAGCTTTCTTT. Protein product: CASTSLQGHTEAFF.

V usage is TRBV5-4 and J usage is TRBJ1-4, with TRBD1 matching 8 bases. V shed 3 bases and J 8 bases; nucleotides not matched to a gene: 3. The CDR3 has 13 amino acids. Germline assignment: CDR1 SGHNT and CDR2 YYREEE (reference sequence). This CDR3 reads CASSSTGDEKLFF. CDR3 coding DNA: TGTGCCAGCAGCTCGACAGGGGACGAAAAACTGTTTTTT.

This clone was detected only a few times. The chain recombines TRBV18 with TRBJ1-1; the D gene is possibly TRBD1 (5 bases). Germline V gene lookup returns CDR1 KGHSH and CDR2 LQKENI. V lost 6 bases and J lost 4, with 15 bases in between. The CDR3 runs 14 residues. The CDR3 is CASSPLQGGTEAFF. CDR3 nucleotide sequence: TGTGCCAGCTCTCCTTTGCAGGGAGGCACTGAAGCTTTCTTT.

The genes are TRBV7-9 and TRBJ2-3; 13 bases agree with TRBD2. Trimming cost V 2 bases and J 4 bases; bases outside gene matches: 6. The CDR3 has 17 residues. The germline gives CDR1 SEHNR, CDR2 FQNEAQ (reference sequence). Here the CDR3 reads CASSLRGLAGDPDTQYF. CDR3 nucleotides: TGTGCCAGCAGCTTACGAGGACTAGCGGGAGACCCAGATACGCAGTATTTT.

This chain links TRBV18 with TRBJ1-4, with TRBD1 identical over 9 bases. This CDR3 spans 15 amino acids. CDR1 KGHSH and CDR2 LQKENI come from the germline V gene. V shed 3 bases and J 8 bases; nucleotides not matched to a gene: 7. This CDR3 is CASSPGGQGYEKLFF. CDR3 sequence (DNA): TGTGCCAGCTCACCCGGGGGACAGGGTTACGAAAAACTGTTTTTT.

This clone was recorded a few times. The CDR3 here is CASSHTGAGGRTDTQYF. The DNA for the CDR3 is TGTGCCAGCAGCCATACCGGCGCGGGAGGTCGCACAGATACGCAGTATTTT. The V call is TRBV9, the J call TRBJ2-3; TRBD2 aligns across 8 bases. Germline assignment: CDR1 SGDLS and CDR2 YYNGEE. The CDR3 is 17 amino acids. The junction had 11 bases not matched to a gene; V was cut back by 4 bases and J by 1 base.

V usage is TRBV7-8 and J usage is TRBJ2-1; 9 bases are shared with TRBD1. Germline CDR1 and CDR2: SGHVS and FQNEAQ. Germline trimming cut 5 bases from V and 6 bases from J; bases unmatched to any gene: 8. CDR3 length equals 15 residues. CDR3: CASSPWTGAINEQFF. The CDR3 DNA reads TGTGCCAGCAGCCCGTGGACAGGGGCCATCAATGAGCAGTTCTTC.

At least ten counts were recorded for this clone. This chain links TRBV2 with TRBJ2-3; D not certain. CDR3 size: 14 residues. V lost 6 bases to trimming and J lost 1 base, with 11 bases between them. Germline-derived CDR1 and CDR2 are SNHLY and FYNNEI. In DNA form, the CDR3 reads TGTGCCAGCAGATCCTCCCTCGGCACAGATACGCAGTATTTT. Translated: CASRSSLGTDTQYF.

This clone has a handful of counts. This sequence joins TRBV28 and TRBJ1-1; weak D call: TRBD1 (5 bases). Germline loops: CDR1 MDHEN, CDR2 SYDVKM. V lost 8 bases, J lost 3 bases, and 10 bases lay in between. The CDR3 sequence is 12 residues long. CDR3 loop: CASRQTHTEAFF. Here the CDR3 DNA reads TGTGCCAGCCGACAGACTCACACTGAAGCTTTCTTT. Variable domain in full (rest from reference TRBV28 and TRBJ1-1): DVKVTQSSRYLVKRTGEKVFLECVQDMDHENMFWYRQDPGLGLRLIYFSYDVKMKEKGDIPEGYSVSREKKERFSLILESASTNQTSMYLCASRQTHTEAFFGQGTRLTVV.

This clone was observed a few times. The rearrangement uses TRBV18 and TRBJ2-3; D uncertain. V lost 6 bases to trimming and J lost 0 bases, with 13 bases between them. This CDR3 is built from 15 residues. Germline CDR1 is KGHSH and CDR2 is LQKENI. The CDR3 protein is CASSPALTSTDTQYF. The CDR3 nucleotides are TGTGCCAGCTCTCCAGCATTGACTAGCACAGATACGCAGTATTTT.

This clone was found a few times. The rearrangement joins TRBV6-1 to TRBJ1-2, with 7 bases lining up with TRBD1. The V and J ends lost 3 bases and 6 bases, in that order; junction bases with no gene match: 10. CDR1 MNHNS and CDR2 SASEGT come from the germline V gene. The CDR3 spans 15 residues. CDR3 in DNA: TGTGCCAGCAGTGACTGGGGACAGCTATTTCATGGCTACACCTTC. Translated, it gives CASSDWGQLFHGYTF.

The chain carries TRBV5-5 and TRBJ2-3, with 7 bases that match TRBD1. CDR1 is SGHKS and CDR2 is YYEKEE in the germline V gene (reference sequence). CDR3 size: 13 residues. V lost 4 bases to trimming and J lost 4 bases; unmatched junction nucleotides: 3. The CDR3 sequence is CASSPGQPDTQYF. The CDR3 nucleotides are TGTGCCAGCAGCCCGGGACAGCCAGATACGCAGTATTTT.

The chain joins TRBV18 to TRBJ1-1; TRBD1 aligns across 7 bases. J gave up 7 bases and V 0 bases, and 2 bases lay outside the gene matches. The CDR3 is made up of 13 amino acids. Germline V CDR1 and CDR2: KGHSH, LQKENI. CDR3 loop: CASSPPGDSEAFF. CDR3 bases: TGTGCCAGCTCACCACCAGGGGACAGTGAAGCTTTCTTT.

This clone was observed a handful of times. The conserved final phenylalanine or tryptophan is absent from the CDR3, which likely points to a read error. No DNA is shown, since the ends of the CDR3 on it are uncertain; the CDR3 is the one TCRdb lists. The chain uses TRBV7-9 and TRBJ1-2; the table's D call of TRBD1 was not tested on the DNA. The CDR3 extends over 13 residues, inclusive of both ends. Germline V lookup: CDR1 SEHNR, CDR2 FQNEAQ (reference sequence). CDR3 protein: CASSRGGQGMLSC.

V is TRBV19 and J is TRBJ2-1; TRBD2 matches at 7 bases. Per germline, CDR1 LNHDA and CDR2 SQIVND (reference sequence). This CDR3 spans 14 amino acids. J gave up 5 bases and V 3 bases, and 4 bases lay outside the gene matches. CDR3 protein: CASSMSLADNEQFF. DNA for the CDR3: TGTGCCAGTAGTATGAGTCTAGCGGACAATGAGCAGTTCTTC.

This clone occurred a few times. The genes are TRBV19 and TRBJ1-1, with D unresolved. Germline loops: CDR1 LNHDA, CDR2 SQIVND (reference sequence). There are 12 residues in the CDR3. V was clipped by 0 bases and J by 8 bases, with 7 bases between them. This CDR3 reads CASSIDGTEAFF. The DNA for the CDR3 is TGTGCCAGTAGTATAGATGGCACAGAAGCTTTCTTT.